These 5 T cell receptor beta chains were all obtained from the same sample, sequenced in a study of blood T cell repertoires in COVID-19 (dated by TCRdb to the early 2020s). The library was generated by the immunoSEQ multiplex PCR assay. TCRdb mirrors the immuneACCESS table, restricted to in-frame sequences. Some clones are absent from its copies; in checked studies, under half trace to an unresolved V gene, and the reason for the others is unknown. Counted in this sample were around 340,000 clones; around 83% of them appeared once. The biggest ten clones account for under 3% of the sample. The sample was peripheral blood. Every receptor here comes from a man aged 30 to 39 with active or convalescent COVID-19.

CDR3 in DNA: TGCAGCGTTGTGGGGGAGGGGGCCTACGAGCAGTACTTC. This codes for CSVVGEGAYEQYF. The chain is built from TRBV29-1 and TRBJ2-7, with a weak D call TRBD2 (7 bases). Germline V gene sequence: CDR1 SQVTM, CDR2 ANQGSEA. This CDR3 spans 13 amino acids. The V and J ends lost 4 bases and 2 bases respectively, with 12 bases between them.

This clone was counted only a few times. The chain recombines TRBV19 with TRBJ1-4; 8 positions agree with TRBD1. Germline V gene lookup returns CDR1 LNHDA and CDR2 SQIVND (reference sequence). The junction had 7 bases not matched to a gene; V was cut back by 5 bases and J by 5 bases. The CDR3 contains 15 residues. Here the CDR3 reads CASSSGTGRNEKLFF. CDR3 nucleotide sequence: TGTGCCAGTAGTTCAGGGACAGGCAGGAATGAAAAACTGTTTTTT.

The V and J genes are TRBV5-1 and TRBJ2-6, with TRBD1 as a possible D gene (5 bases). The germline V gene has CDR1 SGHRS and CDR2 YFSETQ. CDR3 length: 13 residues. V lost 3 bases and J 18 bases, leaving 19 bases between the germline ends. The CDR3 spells CASSSLGNRQGTF. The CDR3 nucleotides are TGCGCCAGCAGCTCCCTAGGCAATCGCCAGGGGACTTTC.

CDR3 coding DNA: TGTGCCAGCAGCCGCCGGGACAGGGGAGACAATGAGCAGTTCTTC. Residues: CASSRRDRGDNEQFF. This chain joins TRBV7-9 and TRBJ2-1; 10 bases are a match to TRBD1. Trimming took 5 bases from V and 5 from J; bases not matched to a gene: 6. This CDR3 region has 15 residues. Germline V gene lookup returns CDR1 SEHNR and CDR2 FQNEAQ (reference sequence).

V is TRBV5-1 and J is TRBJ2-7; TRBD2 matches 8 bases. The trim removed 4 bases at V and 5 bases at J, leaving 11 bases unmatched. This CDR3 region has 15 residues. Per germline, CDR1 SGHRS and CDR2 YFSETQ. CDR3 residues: CASSENGRALDEQYF. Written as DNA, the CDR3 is TGCGCCAGCAGCGAAAACGGGAGGGCCTTGGACGAGCAGTACTTC.